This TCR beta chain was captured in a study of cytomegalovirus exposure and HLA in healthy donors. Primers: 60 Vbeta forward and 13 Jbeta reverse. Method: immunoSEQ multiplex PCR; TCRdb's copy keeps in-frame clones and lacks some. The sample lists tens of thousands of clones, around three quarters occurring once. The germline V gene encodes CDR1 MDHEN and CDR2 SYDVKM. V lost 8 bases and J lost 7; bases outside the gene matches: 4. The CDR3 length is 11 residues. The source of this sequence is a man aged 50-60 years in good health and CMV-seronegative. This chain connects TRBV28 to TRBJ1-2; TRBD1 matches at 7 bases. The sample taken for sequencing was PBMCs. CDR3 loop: CASEGAGGYTF. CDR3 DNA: TGTGCCAGCGAGGGGGCCGGTGGCTACACCTTC.